This is a list of T cell receptor beta chains from one sample in a study of T cell responses to AZD1222 COVID-19 vaccine. Profiling relied on immunoSEQ multiplex PCR, and the TCRdb table lists in-frame clones only, not all of them. The table lists 140,000 to 150,000 clones, 88% of them singletons, with roughly 15% in the top ten. Sample: peripheral blood, taken on day 0 of AZD1222 vaccination. The receptors shown here come from an adult in good health. Each CDR3 is given with its conserved first and last residue. Each record gives: clone size, V gene, D gene, J gene, CDR3 protein, CDR3 DNA. A D gene is named only where the DNA matches it firmly. A row's size may be missing; if present it is once, few, many or a size class.

abundance: .
v_gene: TRBV18
d_gene: .
j_gene: TRBJ1-4
CDR3aa: CASSPLMGGVNEKLFF
CDR3nt: TGTGCCAGCTCACCCCTAATGGGCGGGGTTAATGAAAAACTGTTTTTT

abundance: .
v_gene: TRBV7-3
d_gene: .
j_gene: TRBJ2-1
CDR3aa: CASSLGFWTGRYNEQFF
CDR3nt: TGTGCCAGCAGCTTAGGGTTCTGGACTGGGAGGTACAATGAGCAGTTCTTC

abundance: .
v_gene: TRBV19
d_gene: TRBD1
j_gene: TRBJ1-6
CDR3aa: CASSIAGRGTGDNSPLHF
CDR3nt: TGTGCCAGTAGTATTGCTGGGCGCGGGACAGGGGATAATTCACCCCTCCACTTT

abundance: .
v_gene: TRBV28
d_gene: .
j_gene: TRBJ2-7
CDR3aa: CASGQASSYEQYF
CDR3nt: TGTGCCAGCGGGCAGGCCAGCTCCTACGAGCAGTACTTC

abundance: .
v_gene: TRBV12-3/TRBV12-4
d_gene: .
j_gene: TRBJ2-6
CDR3aa: CASSTGANVLTF
CDR3nt: TGTGCCAGCTCTACTGGGGCCAACGTCCTGACTTTC

abundance: once
v_gene: TRBV15
d_gene: TRBD1
j_gene: TRBJ1-1
CDR3aa: CATSRGRTGRSTEAFF
CDR3nt: TGTGCCACCAGCAGAGGTCGGACAGGTAGGAGCACTGAAGCTTTCTTT

abundance: .
v_gene: TRBV6-5
d_gene: TRBD1
j_gene: TRBJ2-7
CDR3aa: CASRRQGDEQYF
CDR3nt: TGTGCCAGCAGGCGACAGGGTGACGAGCAGTACTTC

abundance: .
v_gene: TRBV27
d_gene: TRBD1
j_gene: TRBJ1-6
CDR3aa: CASSYWQGVNSPLHF
CDR3nt: TGTGCCAGCAGTTACTGGCAGGGGGTAAATTCACCCCTCCACTTT

abundance: .
v_gene: TRBV10-3
d_gene: .
j_gene: TRBJ1-1
CDR3aa: CAIRQGTEAFF
CDR3nt: TGTGCCATCAGGCAGGGGACTGAAGCTTTCTTT

abundance: .
v_gene: TRBV27
d_gene: .
j_gene: TRBJ2-7
CDR3aa: CASSLSVGSEQYF
CDR3nt: TGTGCCAGCAGTTTATCGGTGGGGAGCGAGCAGTACTTC

abundance: .
v_gene: TRBV9
d_gene: .
j_gene: TRBJ1-6
CDR3aa: CASSVSHNSPLHF
CDR3nt: TGTGCCAGCAGCGTAAGCCATAATTCACCCCTCCACTTT

abundance: .
v_gene: TRBV4-1
d_gene: .
j_gene: TRBJ2-1
CDR3aa: CASSQGSVKGNEQFF
CDR3nt: TGCGCCAGCAGCCAAGGGTCGGTGAAAGGCAATGAGCAGTTCTTC

abundance: few
v_gene: TRBV3-1/TRBV3-2
d_gene: TRBD2
j_gene: TRBJ2-3
CDR3aa: CASSQRLAGGPDTQYF
CDR3nt: TGTGCCAGCAGCCAACGGCTAGCGGGGGGGCCAGATACGCAGTATTTT

abundance: .
v_gene: TRBV5-1
d_gene: .
j_gene: TRBJ2-7
CDR3aa: CASSLSQGGNEQYF
CDR3nt: TGCGCCAGCAGCCTCAGCCAGGGGGGCAATGAGCAGTACTTC

abundance: .
v_gene: TRBV7-2
d_gene: TRBD1
j_gene: TRBJ1-5
CDR3aa: CASSSGQGTQPQHF
CDR3nt: TGTGCCAGCAGCTCGGGACAGGGGACTCAGCCCCAGCATTTT

abundance: .
v_gene: TRBV3-1/TRBV3-2
d_gene: TRBD1
j_gene: TRBJ1-1
CDR3aa: CASSPRQGAYYTEAFF
CDR3nt: TGTGCCAGCAGCCCCCGACAGGGGGCATATTACACTGAAGCTTTCTTT

abundance: .
v_gene: TRBV27
d_gene: .
j_gene: TRBJ2-2
CDR3aa: CASSFTYAGELFF
CDR3nt: TGTGCCAGCAGCTTTACTTATGCCGGGGAGCTGTTTTTT

abundance: .
v_gene: TRBV18
d_gene: .
j_gene: TRBJ1-3
CDR3aa: CASFATSGNTIYF
CDR3nt: TGTGCCAGCTTTGCGACGTCTGGAAACACCATATATTTT

abundance: .
v_gene: TRBV9
d_gene: TRBD1
j_gene: TRBJ1-2
CDR3aa: CASSGQGATNYGYTF
CDR3nt: TGTGCCAGCAGCGGGCAGGGGGCCACTAACTATGGCTACACCTTC

abundance: .
v_gene: TRBV2
d_gene: TRBD1
j_gene: TRBJ2-2
CDR3aa: CASRQGLAGELFF
CDR3nt: TGTGCCAGCCGACAGGGCTTAGCCGGGGAGCTGTTTTTT

abundance: .
v_gene: TRBV13
d_gene: .
j_gene: TRBJ1-1
CDR3aa: CASSSPSRNTEAFF
CDR3nt: TGTGCCAGCAGCTCCCCTTCGAGGAACACTGAAGCTTTCTTT

abundance: .
v_gene: TRBV6-1
d_gene: TRBD2
j_gene: TRBJ2-7
CDR3aa: CASSEALRIAGGPYEQYF
CDR3nt: TGTGCCAGCAGTGAAGCGCTTCGGATAGCGGGGGGTCCCTACGAGCAGTACTTC

abundance: .
v_gene: TRBV28
d_gene: .
j_gene: TRBJ2-3
CDR3aa: CATGLFYRPSDTQYF
CDR3nt: TGTGCCACCGGGCTCTTTTATCGTCCCTCCGATACGCAGTATTTT

abundance: .
v_gene: TRBV5-1
d_gene: .
j_gene: TRBJ1-1
CDR3aa: CASSLGTEAFF
CDR3nt: TGCGCCAGCAGCTTGGGCACTGAAGCTTTCTTT

abundance: .
v_gene: TRBV5-6
d_gene: .
j_gene: TRBJ1-2
CDR3aa: CASTASEANYGYTF
CDR3nt: TGTGCCAGCACAGCTTCCGAGGCTAACTATGGCTACACCTTC

abundance: .
v_gene: TRBV9
d_gene: .
j_gene: TRBJ1-1
CDR3aa: CASSVGGLGTEAFF
CDR3nt: TGTGCCAGCAGCGTGGGAGGGCTCGGGACTGAAGCTTTCTTT

abundance: .
v_gene: TRBV6-5
d_gene: .
j_gene: TRBJ2-5
CDR3aa: CASSYSITQETQYF
CDR3nt: TGTGCCAGCAGTTATTCCATCACCCAAGAGACCCAGTACTTC

abundance: .
v_gene: TRBV24-1
d_gene: TRBD1
j_gene: TRBJ2-6
CDR3aa: CATSGKEDRAGSGANVLTF
CDR3nt: TGTGCCACCAGTGGCAAAGAGGACAGGGCCGGCTCTGGGGCCAACGTCCTGACTTTC

abundance: .
v_gene: TRBV2
d_gene: .
j_gene: TRBJ1-2
CDR3aa: CASTFQPESGGYTF
CDR3nt: TGTGCCAGCACTTTTCAACCAGAGTCGGGTGGCTACACCTTC

abundance: .
v_gene: TRBV4-2
d_gene: TRBD1
j_gene: TRBJ2-7
CDR3aa: CASNPGQGSLIHEQYF
CDR3nt: TGTGCCAGCAATCCGGGACAGGGCTCGTTAATCCACGAGCAGTACTTC

abundance: .
v_gene: TRBV4-1
d_gene: TRBD1
j_gene: TRBJ1-5
CDR3aa: CASSQIQGDQPQHF
CDR3nt: TGCGCCAGCAGCCAAATACAGGGGGACCAGCCCCAGCATTTT

abundance: once
v_gene: TRBV6-2/TRBV6-3
d_gene: TRBD1
j_gene: TRBJ1-2
CDR3aa: CASSYSGQGGGYTF
CDR3nt: TGTGCCAGCAGTTACTCCGGACAGGGAGGGGGCTACACCTTC

abundance: .
v_gene: TRBV24-1
d_gene: .
j_gene: TRBJ2-5
CDR3aa: CATSDNQAVQETQYF
CDR3nt: TGTGCCACCAGTGATAACCAGGCGGTCCAAGAGACCCAGTACTTC

abundance: .
v_gene: TRBV19
d_gene: .
j_gene: TRBJ2-5
CDR3aa: CASKSSHLGFETQYF
CDR3nt: TGTGCCAGTAAAAGTAGCCACTTGGGTTTTGAGACCCAGTACTTC

abundance: .
v_gene: TRBV24-1
d_gene: TRBD1
j_gene: TRBJ1-2
CDR3aa: CATSGPGQGRGYTF
CDR3nt: TGTGCCACCAGTGGCCCAGGACAGGGGAGAGGCTACACCTTC

abundance: .
v_gene: TRBV11-2
d_gene: .
j_gene: TRBJ1-1
CDR3aa: CASSPVKGRITEAFF
CDR3nt: TGTGCCAGCAGCCCGGTTAAGGGCCGGATCACTGAAGCTTTCTTT

abundance: .
v_gene: TRBV29-1
d_gene: TRBD1
j_gene: TRBJ1-2
CDR3aa: CSADRVYGYTF
CDR3nt: TGCAGTGCCGACAGGGTCTATGGCTACACCTTC